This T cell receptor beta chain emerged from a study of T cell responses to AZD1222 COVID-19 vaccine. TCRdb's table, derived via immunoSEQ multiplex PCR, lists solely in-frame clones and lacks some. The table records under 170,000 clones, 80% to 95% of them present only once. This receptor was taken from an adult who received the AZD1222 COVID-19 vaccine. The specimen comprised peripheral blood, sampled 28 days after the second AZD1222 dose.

The CDR3 reads CASSSQNTEAFF. CDR3 nucleotides: TGTGCCAGCAGCTCGCAGAACACTGAAGCTTTCTTT. The chain is built from TRBV11-3 and TRBJ1-1; D ambiguous. The V gene's germline CDR1 is SGHNT and CDR2 YENEEA. CDR3 length: 12 residues. V lost 4 bases and J lost 1, with 4 bases in between. The complete variable domain, with remaining parts taken from reference TRBV11-3 and TRBJ1-1, reads EAGVVQSPRYKIIEKKQPVAFWCNPISGHNTLYWYLQNLGQGPELLIRYENEEAVDDSQLPKDRFSAERLKGVDSTLKIQPAELGDSAVYLCASSSQNTEAFFGQGTRLTVV.